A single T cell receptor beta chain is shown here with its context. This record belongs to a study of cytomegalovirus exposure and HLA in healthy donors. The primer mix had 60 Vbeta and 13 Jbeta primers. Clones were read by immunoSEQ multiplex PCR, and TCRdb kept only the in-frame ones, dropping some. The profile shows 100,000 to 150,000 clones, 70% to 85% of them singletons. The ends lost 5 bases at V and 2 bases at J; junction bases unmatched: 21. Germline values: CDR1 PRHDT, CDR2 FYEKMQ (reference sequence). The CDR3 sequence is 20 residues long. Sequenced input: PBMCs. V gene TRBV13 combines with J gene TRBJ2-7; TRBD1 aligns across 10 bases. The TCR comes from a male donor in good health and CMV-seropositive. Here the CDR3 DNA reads TGTGCCAGCAGCCCAGCCGGGACAGGGGCCAAAACTTCCACCCCCTACGAGCAGTACTTC. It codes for CASSPAGTGAKTSTPYEQYF. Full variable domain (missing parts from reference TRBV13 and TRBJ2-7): AAGVIQSPRHLIKEKRETATLKCYPIPRHDTVYWYQQGPGQDPQFLISFYEKMQSDKGSIPDRFSAQQFSDYHSELNMSSLELGDSALYFCASSPAGTGAKTSTPYEQYFGPGTRLTVT.